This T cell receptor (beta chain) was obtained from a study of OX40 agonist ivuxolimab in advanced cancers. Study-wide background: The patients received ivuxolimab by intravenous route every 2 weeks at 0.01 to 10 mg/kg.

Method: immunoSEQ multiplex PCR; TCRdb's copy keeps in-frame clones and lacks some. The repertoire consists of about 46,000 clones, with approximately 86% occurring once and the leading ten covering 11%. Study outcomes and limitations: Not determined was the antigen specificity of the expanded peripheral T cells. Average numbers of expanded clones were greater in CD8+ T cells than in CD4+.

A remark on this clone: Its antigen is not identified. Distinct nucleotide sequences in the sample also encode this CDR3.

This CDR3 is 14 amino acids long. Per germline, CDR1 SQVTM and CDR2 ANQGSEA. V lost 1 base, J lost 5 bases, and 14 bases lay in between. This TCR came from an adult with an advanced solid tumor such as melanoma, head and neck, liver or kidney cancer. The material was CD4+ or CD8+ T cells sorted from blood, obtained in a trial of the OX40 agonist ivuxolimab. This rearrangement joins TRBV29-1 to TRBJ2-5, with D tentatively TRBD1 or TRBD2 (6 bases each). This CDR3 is CSVEVLGGDETQYF. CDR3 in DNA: TGCAGCGTTGAAGTCCTGGGGGGCGACGAGACCCAGTACTTC.